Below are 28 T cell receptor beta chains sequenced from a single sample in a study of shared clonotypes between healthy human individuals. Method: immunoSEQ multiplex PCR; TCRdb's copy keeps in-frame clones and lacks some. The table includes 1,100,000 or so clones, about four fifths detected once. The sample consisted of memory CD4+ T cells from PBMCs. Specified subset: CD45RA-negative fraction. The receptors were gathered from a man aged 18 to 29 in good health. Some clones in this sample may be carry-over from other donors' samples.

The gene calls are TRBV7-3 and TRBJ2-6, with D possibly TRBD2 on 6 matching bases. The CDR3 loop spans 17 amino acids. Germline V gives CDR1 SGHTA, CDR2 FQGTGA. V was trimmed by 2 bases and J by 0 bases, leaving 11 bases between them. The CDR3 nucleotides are TGTGCCAGCAGCTTACGCGGGGACCCCTCTGGGGCCAACGTCCTGACTTTC. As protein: CASSLRGDPSGANVLTF.

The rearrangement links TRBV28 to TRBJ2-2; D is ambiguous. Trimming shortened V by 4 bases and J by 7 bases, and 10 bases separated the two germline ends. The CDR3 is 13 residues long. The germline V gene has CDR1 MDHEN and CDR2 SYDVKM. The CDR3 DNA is TGTGCCAGCAGTTCTCCAGTGTTCGGGGAGCTGTTTTTT. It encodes CASSSPVFGELFF.

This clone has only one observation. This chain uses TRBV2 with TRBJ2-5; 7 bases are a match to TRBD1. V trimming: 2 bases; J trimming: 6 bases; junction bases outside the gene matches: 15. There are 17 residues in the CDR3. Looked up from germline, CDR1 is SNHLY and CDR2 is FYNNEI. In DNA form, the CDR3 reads TGTGCCAGCAGTGAACCTTGGTCGCGACAGGGTCCAAAGACCCAGTACTTC. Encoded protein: CASSEPWSRQGPKTQYF.

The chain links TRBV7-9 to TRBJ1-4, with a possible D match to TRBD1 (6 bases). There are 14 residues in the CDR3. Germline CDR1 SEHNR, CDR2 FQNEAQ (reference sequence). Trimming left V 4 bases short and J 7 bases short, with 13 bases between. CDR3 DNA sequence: TGTGCCAGCAGCTATCGGGGGGCGAGTGAAAAACTGTTTTTT. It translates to CASSYRGASEKLFF.

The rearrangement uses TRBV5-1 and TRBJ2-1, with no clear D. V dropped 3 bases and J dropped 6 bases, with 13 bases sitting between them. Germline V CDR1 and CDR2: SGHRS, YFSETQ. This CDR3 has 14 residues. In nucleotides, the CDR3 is TGCGCCAGCAGCTCCGTGGCGGATTCCAATGAGCAGTTCTTC. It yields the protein CASSSVADSNEQFF.

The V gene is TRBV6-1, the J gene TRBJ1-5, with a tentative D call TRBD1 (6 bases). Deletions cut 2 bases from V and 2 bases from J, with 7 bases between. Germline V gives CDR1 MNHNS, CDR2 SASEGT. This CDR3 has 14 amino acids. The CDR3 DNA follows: TGTGCCAGCAGTGAACCAGGGGGCAATCAGCCCCAGCATTTT. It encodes CASSEPGGNQPQHF.

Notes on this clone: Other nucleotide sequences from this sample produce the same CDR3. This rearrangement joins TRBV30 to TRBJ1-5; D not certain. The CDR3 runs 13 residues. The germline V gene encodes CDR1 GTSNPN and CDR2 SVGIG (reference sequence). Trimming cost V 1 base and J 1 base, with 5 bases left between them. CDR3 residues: CAWSGDSNQPQHF. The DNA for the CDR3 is TGTGCCTGGAGTGGAGACAGCAATCAGCCCCAGCATTTT.

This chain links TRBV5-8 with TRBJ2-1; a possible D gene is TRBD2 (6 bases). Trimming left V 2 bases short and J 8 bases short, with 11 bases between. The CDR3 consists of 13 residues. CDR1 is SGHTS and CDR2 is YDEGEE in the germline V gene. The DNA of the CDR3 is TGTGCCAGCAGCTTACGGAGGAGGGATGAGCAGTTCTTC. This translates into CASSLRRRDEQFF.

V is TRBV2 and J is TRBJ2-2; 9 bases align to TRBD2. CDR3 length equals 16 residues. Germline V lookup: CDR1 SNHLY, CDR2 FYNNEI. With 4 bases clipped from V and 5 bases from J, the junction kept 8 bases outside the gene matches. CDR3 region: CASSGSGRSMTGELFF. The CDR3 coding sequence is TGTGCCAGCAGTGGGAGCGGGAGGTCGATGACCGGGGAGCTGTTTTTT.

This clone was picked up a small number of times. The CDR3 region is CSVSPVLSYNEQFF. The CDR3 DNA is TGCAGCGTTTCCCCGGTTCTCTCCTACAATGAGCAGTTCTTC. This chain uses TRBV29-1 with TRBJ2-1; D unresolved. Trimming left V 5 bases short and J 0 bases short, with 11 bases between. In germline, CDR1 is SQVTM, CDR2 ANQGSEA. CDR3 size: 14 residues.

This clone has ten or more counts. CDR3 loop: CASTRQQSEAFF. CDR3 DNA sequence: TGTGCCAGCACCAGACAGCAGTCAGAAGCTTTCTTT. The chain recombines TRBV7-2 with TRBJ1-1; D may be TRBD1 (5 bases). The germline V gene encodes CDR1 SGHTA and CDR2 FQGNSA. This CDR3 is 12 amino acids long. Deletions cut 7 bases from V and 8 bases from J, with 14 bases between.

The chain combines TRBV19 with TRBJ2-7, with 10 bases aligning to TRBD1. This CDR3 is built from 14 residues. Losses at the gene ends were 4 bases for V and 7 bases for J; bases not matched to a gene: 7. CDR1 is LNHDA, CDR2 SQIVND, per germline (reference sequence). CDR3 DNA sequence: TGTGCCAGTAGTAGTGACAGGGGGCCTCGAGAGCAGTACTTC. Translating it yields CASSSDRGPREQYF. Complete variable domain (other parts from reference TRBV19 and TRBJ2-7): DGGITQSPKYLFRKEGQNVTLSCEQNLNHDAMYWYRQDPGQGLRLIYYSQIVNDFQKGDIAEGYSVSREKKESFPLTVTSAQKNPTAFYLCASSSDRGPREQYFGPGTRLTVT.

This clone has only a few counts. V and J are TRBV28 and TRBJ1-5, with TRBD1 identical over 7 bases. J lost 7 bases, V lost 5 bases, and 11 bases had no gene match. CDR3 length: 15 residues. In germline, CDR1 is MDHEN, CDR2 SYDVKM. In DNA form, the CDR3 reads TGTGCCAGCAGTACACCCTCGACAGGGAGACAGCCCCAGCATTTT. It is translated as CASSTPSTGRQPQHF.

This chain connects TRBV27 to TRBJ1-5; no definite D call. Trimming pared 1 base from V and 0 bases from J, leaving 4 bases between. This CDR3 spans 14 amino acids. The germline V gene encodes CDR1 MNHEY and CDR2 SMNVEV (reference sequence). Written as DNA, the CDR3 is TGTGCCAGCAGTTTATTCTATAGCAATCAGCCCCAGCATTTT. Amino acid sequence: CASSLFYSNQPQHF.

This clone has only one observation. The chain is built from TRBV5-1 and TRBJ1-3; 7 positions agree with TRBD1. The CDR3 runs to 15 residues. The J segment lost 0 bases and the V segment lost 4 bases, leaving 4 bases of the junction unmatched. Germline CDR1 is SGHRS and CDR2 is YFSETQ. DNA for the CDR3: TGCGCCAGCAGCGGAGGGGACAGCTCTGGAAACACCATATATTTT. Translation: CASSGGDSSGNTIYF.

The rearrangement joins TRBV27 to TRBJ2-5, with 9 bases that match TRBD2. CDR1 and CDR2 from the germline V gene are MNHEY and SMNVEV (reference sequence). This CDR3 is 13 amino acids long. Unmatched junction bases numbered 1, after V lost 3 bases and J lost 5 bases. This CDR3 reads CASSLAGGETQYF. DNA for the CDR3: TGTGCCAGCAGTTTGGCGGGAGGGGAGACCCAGTACTTC.

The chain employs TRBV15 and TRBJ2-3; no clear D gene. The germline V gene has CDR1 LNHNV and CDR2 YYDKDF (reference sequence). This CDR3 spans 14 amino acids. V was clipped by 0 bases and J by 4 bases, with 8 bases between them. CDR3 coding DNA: TGTGCCACCAGCAGAGATATAGTCCCAGATACGCAGTATTTT. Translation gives CATSRDIVPDTQYF.

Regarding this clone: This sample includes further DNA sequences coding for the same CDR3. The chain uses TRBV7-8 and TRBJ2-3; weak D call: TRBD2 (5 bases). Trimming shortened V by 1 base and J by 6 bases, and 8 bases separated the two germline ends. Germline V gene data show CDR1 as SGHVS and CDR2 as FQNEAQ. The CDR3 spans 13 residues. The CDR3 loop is CASSLDRGDTQYF. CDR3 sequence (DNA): TGTGCCAGCAGCTTAGACCGGGGTGATACGCAGTATTTT.

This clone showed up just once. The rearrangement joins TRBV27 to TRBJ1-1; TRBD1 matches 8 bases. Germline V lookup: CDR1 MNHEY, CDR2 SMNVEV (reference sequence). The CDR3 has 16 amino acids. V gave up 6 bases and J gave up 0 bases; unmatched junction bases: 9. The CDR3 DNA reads TGTGCCAGCAGCCGCCGGACAGGGTATATGAACACTGAAGCTTTCTTT. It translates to CASSRRTGYMNTEAFF.

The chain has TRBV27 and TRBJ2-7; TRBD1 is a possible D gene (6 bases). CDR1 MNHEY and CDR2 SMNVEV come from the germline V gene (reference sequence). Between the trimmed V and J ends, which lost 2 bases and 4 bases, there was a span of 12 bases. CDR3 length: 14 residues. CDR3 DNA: TGTGCCAGCAGTTTAGGGGACAATACTTACGAGCAGTACTTC. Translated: CASSLGDNTYEQYF.

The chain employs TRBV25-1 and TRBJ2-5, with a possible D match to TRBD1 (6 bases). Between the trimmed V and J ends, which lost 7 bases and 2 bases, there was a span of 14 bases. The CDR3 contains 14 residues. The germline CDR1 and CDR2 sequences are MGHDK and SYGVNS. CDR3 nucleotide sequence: TGTGCCAGCATTCCAGCCAGGGGTCAAGAGACCCAGTACTTC. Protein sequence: CASIPARGQETQYF.

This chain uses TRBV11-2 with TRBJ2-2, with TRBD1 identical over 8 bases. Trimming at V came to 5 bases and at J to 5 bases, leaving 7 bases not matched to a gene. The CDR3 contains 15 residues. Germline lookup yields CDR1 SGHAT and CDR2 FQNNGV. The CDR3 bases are TGTGCCAGCAGCCATCCGGGACAGGTTACCGGGGAGCTGTTTTTT. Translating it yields CASSHPGQVTGELFF.

CDR3 DNA sequence: TGTGCCAGCAGTCCTGGAACGCGGTTCACAGATACGCAGTATTTT. Residues: CASSPGTRFTDTQYF. This chain connects TRBV28 to TRBJ2-3; D is undetermined. There are 15 residues in the CDR3. Germline assignment: CDR1 MDHEN and CDR2 SYDVKM. The V end lost 5 bases, the J end lost 2 bases, and 14 bases lay between the germline ends.

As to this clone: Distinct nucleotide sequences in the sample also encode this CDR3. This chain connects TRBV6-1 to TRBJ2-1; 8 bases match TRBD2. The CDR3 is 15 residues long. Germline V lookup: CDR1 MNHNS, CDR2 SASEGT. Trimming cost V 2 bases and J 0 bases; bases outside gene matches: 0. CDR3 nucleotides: TGTGCCAGCAGTGAACTAGCGGGCTCCTACAATGAGCAGTTCTTC. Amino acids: CASSELAGSYNEQFF.

The CDR3 sequence is CASSQLAGTYNEQFF. The CDR3 coding sequence is TGTGCCAGCAGCCAGCTAGCGGGAACCTACAATGAGCAGTTCTTC. This chain uses TRBV11-2 with TRBJ2-1; 9 nucleotides agree with TRBD2. V dropped 5 bases and J dropped 2; count of bases not matched to a gene: 4. Germline-derived CDR1 and CDR2 are SGHAT and FQNNGV. The CDR3 is made up of 15 amino acids.

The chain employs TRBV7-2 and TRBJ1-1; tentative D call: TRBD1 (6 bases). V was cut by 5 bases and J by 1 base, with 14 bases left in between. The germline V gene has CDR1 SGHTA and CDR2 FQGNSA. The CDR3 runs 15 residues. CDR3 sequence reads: CASSRIGGSNTEAFF. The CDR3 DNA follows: TGTGCCAGCAGCCGCATCGGGGGCTCGAACACTGAAGCTTTCTTT.

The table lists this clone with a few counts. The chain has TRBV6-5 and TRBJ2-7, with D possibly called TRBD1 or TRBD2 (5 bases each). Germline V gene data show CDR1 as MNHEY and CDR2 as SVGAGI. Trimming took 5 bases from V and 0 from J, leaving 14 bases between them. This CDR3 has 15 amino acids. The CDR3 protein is CASSRARDHSYEQYF. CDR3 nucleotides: TGTGCCAGCAGTCGAGCTCGGGACCACTCCTACGAGCAGTACTTC.

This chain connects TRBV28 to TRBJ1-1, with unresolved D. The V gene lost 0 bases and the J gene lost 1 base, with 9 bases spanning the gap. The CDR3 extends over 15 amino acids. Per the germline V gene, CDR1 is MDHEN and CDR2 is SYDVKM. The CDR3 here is CASSLWSGGNTEAFF. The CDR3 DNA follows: TGTGCCAGCAGTTTATGGTCGGGTGGGAACACTGAAGCTTTCTTT.